Below are 26 T cell receptor beta chains sequenced from a single sample in a study of radiotherapy plus CTLA-4 blockade in lung cancer. Assay: immunoSEQ multiplex PCR; the TCRdb copy retains only in-frame clones and omits some. Of approximately 80,000 clones in the sample, roughly 80% were seen once. The material was peripheral blood, obtained from a patient treated with radiotherapy plus ipilimumab. These receptor sequences come from a human donor with non-small cell lung cancer who had stable disease on radiotherapy plus ipilimumab.

V gene TRBV2 combines with J gene TRBJ1-4; D is uncertain. The CDR3 totals 16 residues. Trimming left V 6 bases short and J 3 bases short, with 17 bases between. Germline V gene lookup returns CDR1 SNHLY and CDR2 FYNNEI. CDR3 DNA: TGTGCCAGCAGGGCGACTTCGTTGCTGGCTAATGAAAAACTGTTTTTT. It is translated as CASRATSLLANEKLFF.

This chain connects TRBV7-3 to TRBJ2-3; the match to TRBD2 covers 9 bases. CDR1 SGHTA and CDR2 FQGTGA come from the germline V gene. There are 17 residues in the CDR3. Trimming at V came to 5 bases and at J to 0 bases, leaving 9 bases not matched to a gene. CDR3 loop: CASSLLPSGVSTDTQYF. CDR3 bases: TGTGCCAGCAGCCTACTCCCTAGCGGGGTTAGCACAGATACGCAGTATTTT. Looking up the rest from reference TRBV7-3 and TRBJ2-3 gives the full variable domain: GAGVSQTPSNKVTEKGKYVELRCDPISGHTALYWYRQSLGQGPEFLIYFQGTGAADDSGLPNDRFFAVRPEGSVSTLKIQRTERGDSAVYLCASSLLPSGVSTDTQYFGPGTRLTVL.

The chain has TRBV2 and TRBJ1-2; D is unclear. The V end was cut by 4 bases, the J end by 0 bases, with 6 bases between. CDR1 is SNHLY, CDR2 FYNNEI, per germline. There are 13 residues in the CDR3. The CDR3: CASSGTANYGYTF. DNA for the CDR3: TGTGCCAGCAGTGGGACTGCTAACTATGGCTACACCTTC.

The CDR3, as DNA: TGCGCCAGCAGCCCAGGGACAGGGAGAGATACGCAGTATTTT. Amino acids: CASSPGTGRDTQYF. This chain joins TRBV5-1 and TRBJ2-3, with 9 bases aligning to TRBD1. Per germline, CDR1 SGHRS and CDR2 YFSETQ. This CDR3 region has 14 residues. V lost 4 bases and J lost 5; bases outside the gene matches: 5. Variable domain in full (rest from reference TRBV5-1 and TRBJ2-3): KAGVTQTPRYLIKTRGQQVTLSCSPISGHRSVSWYQQTPGQGLQFLFEYFSETQRNKGNFPGRFSGRQFSNSRSEMNVSTLELGDSALYLCASSPGTGRDTQYFGPGTRLTVL.

The chain joins TRBV5-1 to TRBJ2-3, with a possible D match to TRBD2 (6 bases). The CDR3 has 16 amino acids. Germline lookup yields CDR1 SGHRS and CDR2 YFSETQ. V was clipped by 0 bases and J by 0 bases, with 11 bases between them. This CDR3 is CASSLVSGTSTDTQYF. CDR3 DNA sequence: TGCGCCAGCAGCTTGGTTAGCGGTACTAGCACAGATACGCAGTATTTT. Variable domain in full (rest from reference TRBV5-1 and TRBJ2-3): KAGVTQTPRYLIKTRGQQVTLSCSPISGHRSVSWYQQTPGQGLQFLFEYFSETQRNKGNFPGRFSGRQFSNSRSEMNVSTLELGDSALYLCASSLVSGTSTDTQYFGPGTRLTVL.

The chain couples TRBV18 to TRBJ2-2; D call uncertain. Germline lookup yields CDR1 KGHSH and CDR2 LQKENI. With 2 bases removed from V and 5 bases from J, the gap between germline ends came to 12 bases. The CDR3 runs to 15 residues. CDR3 in DNA: TGTGCCAGCTCACCAGTGACCCTGGGGACCGGGGAGCTGTTTTTT. Its translation: CASSPVTLGTGELFF.

The chain links TRBV7-6 to TRBJ1-2, with 9 bases lining up with TRBD1. Germline CDR1 SGHVS, CDR2 FNYEAQ. There are 17 residues in the CDR3. The trim removed 5 bases at V and 4 bases at J, leaving 14 bases unmatched. CDR3: CASSETGTGMIGYGYTF. The CDR3 DNA reads as TGTGCCAGCAGCGAAACCGGGACAGGGATGATTGGCTATGGCTACACCTTC.

The chain joins TRBV19 to TRBJ1-1, with unresolved D. The CDR3 is made up of 14 amino acids. The germline V gene has CDR1 LNHDA and CDR2 SQIVND (reference sequence). V shed 3 bases and J shed 5 bases, with 13 bases lying between them. CDR3: CASSMDPVSTEAFF. The CDR3 coding sequence is TGTGCCAGTAGTATGGACCCAGTTTCTACTGAAGCTTTCTTT.

The V gene is TRBV7-3, the J gene TRBJ2-3, with 9 bases that match TRBD2. Germline trimming cut 5 bases from V and 2 bases from J; bases unmatched to any gene: 8. The CDR3 extends over 16 amino acids. Germline CDR1 and CDR2: SGHTA and FQGTGA. CDR3 bases: TGTGCCAGCAGCCCCGACCTAGCGGGGCCCACAGATACGCAGTATTTT. Its translation: CASSPDLAGPTDTQYF.

This CDR3 is CASSVGAGYEQYF. The CDR3 coding sequence is TGTGCCAGCAGCGTAGGAGCCGGCTACGAGCAGTACTTC. The rearrangement links TRBV9 to TRBJ2-7; D is undetermined. Germline V gene sequence: CDR1 SGDLS, CDR2 YYNGEE. The CDR3 has 13 amino acids. V was pared by 0 bases and J by 3 bases, with 7 bases between.

The J gene is TRBJ1-2, the V gene TRBV21-1. TRBV21-1 counts as a pseudogene. CDR3 length equals 16 residues. The DNA for the CDR3 is TGTGCCAGCAGCAAAGAGGACCGAGAGGGGCTCTATGGCTACACCTTC. Translated: CASSKEDREGLYGYTF.

The chain employs TRBV2 and TRBJ2-3, with TRBD1 identical over 8 bases. Unmatched junction bases numbered 7, after V lost 4 bases and J lost 1 base. Germline V gene lookup returns CDR1 SNHLY and CDR2 FYNNEI. This CDR3 comprises 16 residues. The CDR3 sequence: CASSAQGALGTDTQYF. The DNA for the CDR3 is TGTGCCAGCAGTGCGCAGGGGGCCTTGGGCACAGATACGCAGTATTTT.

The V gene is TRBV11-1, the J gene TRBJ2-7; a weak D match, TRBD1 (6 bases). CDR1 and CDR2 (germline): SGHAT, FQDESV (reference sequence). The ends were cut back, 5 bases at V and 4 bases at J, with 6 bases in the middle. This CDR3 is built from 11 residues. The CDR3 bases are TGTGCCAGCAGCGACAGGTACGAGCAGTACTTC. This gives the protein CASSDRYEQYF.

The chain employs TRBV19 and TRBJ1-2, with D tentatively TRBD1 (6 bases). V was trimmed by 8 bases and J by 6 bases, leaving 22 bases between them. The CDR3 loop spans 15 amino acids. Looked up from germline, CDR1 is LNHDA and CDR2 is SQIVND (reference sequence). The CDR3 coding sequence is TGTGCCAGTGGCCCGGCGGGGGCTTCTATCGATGGCTACACCTTC. It codes for CASGPAGASIDGYTF.

This chain uses TRBV30 with TRBJ1-1; D uncertain. The V gene's germline CDR1 is GTSNPN and CDR2 SVGIG (reference sequence). V lost 4 bases and J 2 bases, leaving 11 bases between the germline ends. The CDR3 is made up of 13 amino acids. The CDR3 protein is CAWTFGVNTEAFF. The CDR3 bases are TGTGCCTGGACTTTTGGGGTAAACACTGAAGCTTTCTTT.

The V call is TRBV6-6, the J call TRBJ1-6; D unclear. CDR1 MNHNY and CDR2 SVGAGI come from the germline V gene (reference sequence). The CDR3 sequence is 15 residues long. V lost 0 bases and J lost 9, with 12 bases in between. The CDR3 spells CASSYSKPNASPLHF. The DNA of the CDR3 is TGTGCCAGCAGTTACTCGAAACCGAATGCTTCACCCCTCCACTTT.

This clone was found once. The V call is TRBV2, the J call TRBJ1-5; TRBD1 matches at 8 bases. The V gene's germline CDR1 is SNHLY and CDR2 FYNNEI. The CDR3 is 15 residues long. V lost 6 bases, J lost 1 base, and 5 bases stayed unmatched. The CDR3 spells CASSERQGSNQPQHF. The CDR3 DNA reads as TGTGCCAGCAGCGAAAGACAGGGGAGCAATCAGCCCCAGCATTTT.

This chain uses TRBV6-4 with TRBJ2-7; 11 bases map to TRBD2. Germline V lookup: CDR1 MRHNA, CDR2 SNTAGT. The CDR3 length is 14 residues. Trimming at V came to 5 bases and at J to 2 bases, leaving 2 bases not matched to a gene. CDR3 sequence reads: CASSRLAGTYEQYF. The CDR3 DNA is TGTGCCAGCAGTCGACTAGCGGGGACCTACGAGCAGTACTTC.

This clone was observed once. This sequence joins TRBV9 and TRBJ2-7; D ambiguous. Trimming removed 4 bases at V and 6 bases at J, with 11 bases between. The CDR3 has 12 amino acids. In germline, CDR1 is SGDLS, CDR2 YYNGEE. In DNA form, the CDR3 reads TGTGCCAGCAGCTCCCTGTGGGGCGAGCAGTACTTC. This gives the protein CASSSLWGEQYF.

J is TRBJ1-2 and V is TRBV15; D might be TRBD1 (5 bases). Trimming removed 1 base at V and 5 bases at J, with 11 bases between. Germline V gives CDR1 LNHNV, CDR2 YYDKDF (reference sequence). The CDR3 is 14 residues long. CDR3 amino acids: CATSRVGERYGYTF. The DNA of the CDR3 is TGTGCCACCAGCAGAGTGGGGGAGCGATATGGCTACACCTTC. Variable domain in full (rest from reference TRBV15 and TRBJ1-2): DAMVIQNPRYQVTQFGKPVTLSCSQTLNHNVMYWYQQKSSQAPKLLFHYYDKDFNNEADTPDNFQSRRPNTSFCFLDIRSPGLGDTAMYLCATSRVGERYGYTFGSGTRLTVV.

CDR3 sequence (DNA): TGTGCCAGCAGCCGGGGACAGCACTATGGCTACACCTTC. This gives the protein CASSRGQHYGYTF. The V and J genes are TRBV6-5 and TRBJ1-2; TRBD1 matches at 7 bases. The CDR3 is 13 amino acids. The germline V gene encodes CDR1 MNHEY and CDR2 SVGAGI. With 6 bases clipped from V and 3 bases from J, the junction kept 4 bases outside the gene matches.

The rearrangement links TRBV2 to TRBJ2-1; D is possibly TRBD1 (6 bases). This CDR3 contains 15 residues. Trimming left V 6 bases short and J 5 bases short, with 17 bases between. CDR1 is SNHLY and CDR2 is FYNNEI in the germline V gene. The CDR3 is CASRAGDTKNNEQFF. Here the CDR3 DNA reads TGTGCCAGCAGGGCAGGGGACACCAAGAACAATGAGCAGTTCTTC.

V gene TRBV19 combines with J gene TRBJ2-1; 12 bases line up with TRBD2. The V and J ends lost 5 bases and 9 bases, in that order; junction bases with no gene match: 8. CDR3 length: 15 amino acids. Germline CDR1 LNHDA, CDR2 SQIVND (reference sequence). Written as DNA, the CDR3 is TGTGCCAGTAGTCCGTCTAGCGGGGGGGCAGGTGAGCAGTTCTTC. Amino acids: CASSPSSGGAGEQFF. The complete variable domain, with remaining parts taken from reference TRBV19 and TRBJ2-1, reads DGGITQSPKYLFRKEGQNVTLSCEQNLNHDAMYWYRQDPGQGLRLIYYSQIVNDFQKGDIAEGYSVSREKKESFPLTVTSAQKNPTAFYLCASSPSSGGAGEQFFGPGTRLTVL.

This clone was counted once. The CDR3 spells CASSPLGEYNEQFF. For the CDR3, the DNA is TGTGCCAGCTCACCACTTGGGGAGTACAATGAGCAGTTCTTC. This chain connects TRBV18 to TRBJ2-1; tentatively, D is TRBD2 (5 bases). With 1 base removed from V and 4 bases from J, the gap between germline ends came to 8 bases. CDR1 is KGHSH, CDR2 LQKENI, per germline. This CDR3 contains 14 residues.

This clone occurred once. The chain carries TRBV5-1 and TRBJ2-3; D remains ambiguous. CDR1 and CDR2 from the germline V gene are SGHRS and YFSETQ. The CDR3 runs 12 residues. V was cut by 5 bases and J by 0 bases, with 4 bases left in between. The DNA of the CDR3 is TGCGCCAGCAGAGGCAGCACAGATACGCAGTATTTT. Its protein product is CASRGSTDTQYF. Full variable domain (rest looked up from reference TRBV5-1 and TRBJ2-3): KAGVTQTPRYLIKTRGQQVTLSCSPISGHRSVSWYQQTPGQGLQFLFEYFSETQRNKGNFPGRFSGRQFSNSRSEMNVSTLELGDSALYLCASRGSTDTQYFGPGTRLTVL.

CDR3 sequence: CASSLAGRLAQETQYF. CDR3 DNA: TGTGCCAGCAGCTTAGCTGGGAGACTAGCGCAAGAGACCCAGTACTTC. This chain uses TRBV7-6 with TRBJ2-5, with TRBD2 matching 8 bases. CDR3 length equals 16 residues. V trimming: 0 bases; J trimming: 2 bases; junction bases outside the gene matches: 5. Per the germline V gene, CDR1 is SGHVS and CDR2 is FNYEAQ.